The 29 T cell receptor beta chains below come from one sample, sequenced in a study of tissue T cells after allogeneic stem cell transplantation. Time point defined: mouse harvest day 7 after allogeneic transplant. The graft held 10^6 splenic CD5+ T cells and 10^7 T-cell-depleted bone marrow cells. TCRdb's table, derived via immunoSEQ multiplex PCR, lists solely in-frame clones and lacks some. The sample consists of roughly 940 clones, roughly three fifths of them appearing once. Source material: liver tissue. Receptors were obtained from a female BALB/c mouse given C57BL/6 T cells with graft-versus-host disease after an allogeneic hematopoietic cell transplant.

About this clone: The gene names given are mouse names. The read is 1 residue too short to cover the CDR3 end, so that end is filled in from the germline J gene. The chain carries TRBV29 and TRBJ1-2, with 7 positions matching TRBD1. Germline CDR1 is MSHET and CDR2 is SYDVDS. This CDR3 contains 14 residues. V lost 4 bases, J lost 0 bases, and 2 bases stayed unmatched. The CDR3 DNA, read in part, is TGTGCTAGCAGTTCCGGGACAGCAAACTCCGACTACACC. It yields the protein CASSSGTANSDYT. The full-length CDR3 reads as CASSSGTANSDYTF.

This clone was observed a few times. Mouse germline and gene names are used. The sequenced fragment ends 1 residue before the CDR3 boundary, so the rest is inferred from the germline J gene. This chain uses TRBV13-3 with TRBJ2-7; 7 bases are a match to TRBD1. CDR1 and CDR2 (germline): NNHDY, SYVADS. The CDR3 spans 12 residues. With 5 bases clipped from V and 6 bases from J, the junction kept 5 bases outside the gene matches. The CDR3 DNA, read in part, is TGTGCCAGCAGCCTCAGGGGGACTGAACAGTAC. Its protein product is CASSLRGTEQY. The entire CDR3 reads CASSLRGTEQYF.

This clone appeared a few times. Gene names and germline match the mouse. The read ends 1 residue early relative to the CDR3; the germline J gene fills the gap. V usage is TRBV12-2 and J usage is TRBJ2-1; unclear D gene. Trimming shortened V by 0 bases and J by 0 bases, and 8 bases separated the two germline ends. The CDR3 consists of 15 residues. Germline V gives CDR1 SGHLS, CDR2 HYDKME. The CDR3 sequence: CASSLEGYNYAEQFF. The sequenced CDR3 bases are TGTGCCAGCTCTCTCGAGGGTTATAACTATGCTGAGCAGTTC.

This clone was seen only a few times. Gene names follow the mouse nomenclature. CDR3 DNA, as far as it was read: TGTGCCAGCAGCTTAGCACAGGGGAACAACCAGGCTCCGCTT. It is translated as CASSLAQGNNQAPL. The complete CDR3 reads CASSLAQGNNQAPLF. The chain recombines TRBV3 with TRBJ1-5; 7 bases are shared with TRBD1. The read comes to an end 1 residue before the CDR3 does, leaving the germline J gene to fill in the end. Looked up from germline, CDR1 is SNHLY and CDR2 is FYNGKV (reference sequence). V gave up 0 bases and J gave up 1 base; unmatched junction bases: 0. This CDR3 spans 15 amino acids. Combining the CDR3 with reference TRBV3 and TRBJ1-5 gives the whole variable domain GPKVLQIPSHQIIDMGQMVTLNCDPVSNHLYFYWYKQILGQQMEFLVNFYNGKVMEKSKLFKDQFSVERPDGSYFTLKIQPTALEDSAVYFCASSLAQGNNQAPLFGEGTRLSVL.

This clone was seen only once. Each gene name is a mouse one. The CDR3 extends 1 residue past the end of the read, so its final part is completed from the germline J gene. The rearrangement links TRBV26 to TRBJ2-7; D is possibly TRBD1 or TRBD2 (5 bases each). CDR1 and CDR2 from the germline V gene are KGHPV and FQNQEV (reference sequence). V dropped 2 bases and J dropped 0 bases, with 8 bases sitting between them. The CDR3 covers 14 residues. CDR3 loop: CASSLGGSSYEQYF. The CDR3 DNA, read in part, is TGTGCCAGCAGTCTGGGGGGAAGCTCCTATGAACAGTAC.

A note on this clone: These gene names are mouse names. The sequence runs out 1 residue before the end of the CDR3; the remainder is reconstructed from the germline J gene. J is TRBJ1-2 and V is TRBV26; D unclear. The CDR3 covers 12 residues. CDR1 KGHPV and CDR2 FQNQEV come from the germline V gene (reference sequence). V gave up 7 bases and J gave up 0 bases, with 6 bases separating them. This CDR3 reads CASTGANSDYTF. The part of the CDR3 DNA that was read is TGTGCCAGCACCGGGGCAAACTCCGACTACACC.

In the case of this clone: Each gene name is a mouse one. The CDR3 end is not reached by the read, which stops 1 residue before it; the germline J gene fills it in. This chain joins TRBV13-2 and TRBJ2-3; TRBD1 or TRBD2 may be the D gene (6 bases each). V lost 4 bases, J lost 0 bases, and 12 bases lay in between. Germline V gene lookup returns CDR1 NNHNN and CDR2 SYGAGS (reference sequence). CDR3 size: 15 residues. CDR3 bases read: TGTGCCAGCGGTCTTGGGGGCACTAGTGCAGAAACGCTGTAT. It translates to CASGLGGTSAETLY. The CDR3 in full is CASGLGGTSAETLYF.

A word on this clone: Gene and germline names: mouse. Read coverage stops 1 residue before the CDR3 terminus; the germline J gene supplies the remainder. The chain uses TRBV1 and TRBJ2-4; D gene unclear. The CDR3 is made up of 14 amino acids. V lost 4 bases to trimming and J lost 0 bases, with 8 bases between them. Germline assignment: CDR1 NSQYPW and CDR2 LRSPGD (reference sequence). The CDR3 protein is CTCSVDNSQNTLYF. The CDR3 DNA, read in part, is TGCACCTGCAGTGTCGACAATAGTCAAAACACCTTGTAC.

In the case of this clone: Genes and germline are mouse. The sequenced fragment ends 1 residue before the CDR3 boundary, so the rest is inferred from the germline J gene. The chain combines TRBV4 with TRBJ2-3, with TRBD1 as a possible D gene (6 bases). Trimming shortened V by 10 bases and J by 0 bases, and 14 bases separated the two germline ends. This CDR3 has 14 amino acids. CDR1 and CDR2 from the germline V gene are LGHDT and YNNKQL (reference sequence). The CDR3 reads CAKGTKLSAETLYF. The DNA read from the CDR3 is TGTGCCAAGGGGACAAAGCTTAGTGCAGAAACGCTGTAT.

On this clone: Gene names and germline match the mouse. The CDR3 end is not reached by the read, which stops 1 residue before it; the germline J gene fills it in. The chain uses TRBV23 and TRBJ2-3. Looked up from germline, CDR1 is KGHTA and CDR2 is FQNQQP. The CDR3 extends over 15 amino acids. CDR3 DNA, as far as it was read: TGCTCCAGCAGTCAAGAGGGAACTAGTGCAGAAACGCTGTAT. It encodes CSSSQEGTSAETLY. The CDR3 in its entirety is CSSSQEGTSAETLYF. Looking up the rest from reference TRBV23 and TRBJ2-3 gives the full variable domain: DAAVTQKPRYLIKMKGQEAEMKCIPEKGHTAVFWYQQKQSKELKFLIYFQNQQPLDQIDMVKERFSAVCPSSSLCSLGIRTCEAEDSALYLCSSSQEGTSAETLYFGSGTRLTVL.

Note on this clone: Gene and germline names: mouse. CDR3 residues: CASSLSSPYAEQFF. CDR3 DNA, as far as it was read: TGTGCCAGCAGTCTGTCGTCCCCCTATGCTGAGCAGTTC. The chain links TRBV26 to TRBJ2-1; D call uncertain. The read stops 1 residue short of the end of the CDR3; the missing end is completed from the germline J gene. CDR1 is KGHPV and CDR2 is FQNQEV in the germline V gene (reference sequence). Trimming left V 0 bases short and J 3 bases short, with 6 bases between. The CDR3 consists of 14 residues.

The sample holds a few counts of this clone. Gene names and germline refer to mouse. The CDR3 end is not reached by the read, which stops 1 residue before it; the germline J gene fills it in. The V call is TRBV3, the J call TRBJ2-7, with 8 positions matching TRBD2. In germline, CDR1 is SNHLY, CDR2 FYNGKV (reference sequence). CDR3 length: 14 amino acids. Losses at the gene ends were 3 bases for V and 7 bases for J; bases not matched to a gene: 8. Incomplete CDR3 DNA: TGTGCCAGCAGCTTGGTGGGGGGGGCGCGGGAACAGTAC. Encoded protein: CASSLVGGAREQY. The full-length CDR3 reads as CASSLVGGAREQYF.

On this clone: Gene labels here are mouse ones. The read ends 1 residue early relative to the CDR3; the germline J gene fills the gap. J is TRBJ2-7 and V is TRBV3, with 9 nucleotides matching TRBD2. The V gene's germline CDR1 is SNHLY and CDR2 FYNGKV (reference sequence). The CDR3 runs 14 residues. V was clipped by 2 bases and J by 3 bases; unmatched bases: 2. CDR3 DNA, as far as it was read: TGTGCCAGCAGCTTACCTGGGGGGGGCTATGAACAGTAC. Residues: CASSLPGGGYEQY. The full CDR3 sequence reads CASSLPGGGYEQYF.

This clone was counted between two and nine times. Each gene name is a mouse one. The missing CDR3 end, 1 residue past where the read stops, is filled in from the germline J gene. The chain employs TRBV2 and TRBJ1-4; D not resolved. This CDR3 spans 14 amino acids. V was clipped by 0 bases and J by 4 bases, with 6 bases between them. Germline V CDR1 and CDR2: LGHNA, YSYQKL. CDR3 in amino acids: CASSQDYSNERLFF. CDR3 bases read: TGTGCCAGCAGCCAAGATTACAGCAACGAAAGATTATTT.

On this clone: Gene names are mouse gene names. The read is 1 residue too short to cover the CDR3 end, so that end is filled in from the germline J gene. The chain links TRBV26 to TRBJ2-5; D remains ambiguous. The CDR3 spans 11 residues. Deletions cut 5 bases from V and 4 bases from J, with 4 bases between. Germline CDR1 KGHPV, CDR2 FQNQEV (reference sequence). The sequenced part of the CDR3 DNA is TGTGCCAGCAGTTTCAAAGACACCCAGTAC. Translation: CASSFKDTQY. The full CDR3 is CASSFKDTQYF. The whole variable domain, remainder taken from reference TRBV26 and TRBJ2-5, is NSKVIQTPRYLVKGQGQKAKMRCIPEKGHPVVFWYQQNKNNEFKFLINFQNQEVLQQIDMTEKRFSAECPSNSPCSLEIQSSEAGDSALYLCASSFKDTQYFGPGTRLLVL.

To note about this clone: Germline and junction disagree at one end, which may indicate a read error. Genes here carry mouse names. The CDR3 goes on 1 residue after the read ends, and that part is filled in from the germline J gene. This chain links TRBV19 with TRBJ1-4, with D hard to call. The CDR3 has 14 amino acids. CDR1 and CDR2 from the germline V gene are FNHDT and SITEND (reference sequence). The CDR3 spells CQQYIGFSNERLFF. Partial CDR3 DNA: TGCCAGCAGTATATAGGGTTTTCCAACGAAAGATTATTT.

Comment on this clone: Gene and germline names: mouse. The read terminates 1 residue before the CDR3 end, so the remaining end is supplied by the germline J gene. The chain joins TRBV15 to TRBJ1-1; D not certain. This CDR3 has 13 amino acids. The V end was cut by 1 base, the J end by 1 base, with 4 bases between. Per the germline V gene, CDR1 is SGHND and CDR2 is FRSKSL. CDR3 sequence: CASSLGGNTEVFF. Partial CDR3 DNA: TGTGCCAGCAGTTTAGGGGGGAACACAGAAGTCTTC.

Remarks on this clone: All gene names here are mouse names. The read gets to within 1 residue of the CDR3 end, and the germline J gene fills in the rest. The V call is TRBV16, the J call TRBJ1-4; the D is unclear. The CDR3 contains 11 residues. V was pared by 1 base and J by 7 bases, with 1 base between. From germline, CDR1 is SGHSA and CDR2 FRNQAP. This CDR3 is CASSLGERLFF. The CDR3 DNA, read in part, is TGTGCAAGCAGCTTAGGCGAAAGATTATTT. The whole variable domain, filled in from reference TRBV16 and TRBJ1-4, reads NAGVIQTPRHKVTGKGQEATLWCEPISGHSAVFWYRQTIVQGLEFLTYFRNQAPIDDSGMPKERFSAQMPNQSHSTLKIQSTQPQDSAVYLCASSLGERLFFGHGTKLSVL.

Concerning this clone itself: Genes and germline come from the mouse. The read comes to an end 1 residue before the CDR3 does, leaving the germline J gene to fill in the end. The chain joins TRBV26 to TRBJ1-3; D gene ambiguous. V lost 3 bases, J lost 0 bases, and 6 bases lay in between. Germline-derived CDR1 and CDR2 are KGHPV and FQNQEV (reference sequence). This CDR3 comprises 14 residues. The covered CDR3 bases are TGTGCCAGCAGTCTCCAAAATTCTGGAAATACGCTCTAT. Amino acids: CASSLQNSGNTLY. The CDR3 in full is CASSLQNSGNTLYF.

Regarding this clone: Gene and germline names: mouse. The CDR3 end falls 1 residue outside the read, so it is completed with the germline J gene. This rearrangement joins TRBV1 to TRBJ2-2; 9 bases line up with TRBD1. V trimming: 4 bases; J trimming: 3 bases; junction bases outside the gene matches: 3. The CDR3 totals 15 residues. Germline CDR1 is NSQYPW and CDR2 is LRSPGD (reference sequence). The CDR3 loop is CTCSVQGADTGQLYF. CDR3 bases read: TGCACCTGCAGTGTACAGGGGGCGGACACCGGGCAGCTCTAC.

The sample holds a few counts of this clone. Gene names and germline refer to mouse. The sequenced fragment ends 1 residue before the CDR3 boundary, so the rest is inferred from the germline J gene. The V call is TRBV16, the J call TRBJ2-5; 10 bases fit TRBD1. CDR1 SGHSA and CDR2 FRNQAP come from the germline V gene. The CDR3 covers 13 residues. The V segment lost 4 bases and the J segment 5 bases; nucleotides outside the gene matches: 0. Partial CDR3 DNA: TGTGCAAGCAGCTGGACAGGGGGAGACACCCAGTAC. This gives the protein CASSWTGGDTQY. The complete CDR3 reads CASSWTGGDTQYF.

The sample holds one count of this clone. Gene names and germline match the mouse. Read coverage stops 1 residue before the CDR3 terminus; the germline J gene supplies the remainder. The gene calls are TRBV5 and TRBJ2-1, with 7 bases matching TRBD2. CDR3 length: 14 residues. V shed 0 bases, J shed 4 bases, and the junction held 0 bases outside the gene matches. Per germline, CDR1 LGHNA and CDR2 YNLKQL (reference sequence). The CDR3 sequence: CASSQDWGYAEQFF. CDR3 DNA, as far as it was read: TGTGCCAGCAGCCAAGACTGGGGGTATGCTGAGCAGTTC.

This clone appeared a few times. These gene names are mouse names. The sequenced fragment ends 1 residue before the CDR3 boundary, so the rest is inferred from the germline J gene. V is TRBV26 and J is TRBJ1-3; no firm D call. CDR1 and CDR2 (germline): KGHPV, FQNQEV (reference sequence). The CDR3 is 13 amino acids. V gave up 4 bases and J gave up 0 bases, with 4 bases separating them. The CDR3 reads CASSRISGNTLYF. CDR3 DNA, as far as it was read: TGTGCCAGCAGTCGAATTTCTGGAAATACGCTCTAT.

With respect to this clone: The gene names given are mouse names. The covered CDR3 bases are TGTGCCAGCTCTCCCGGACTGGGGGGGCTTAACTATGCTGAGCAGTTC. It translates to CASSPGLGGLNYAEQF. The entire CDR3 protein is CASSPGLGGLNYAEQFF. The chain carries TRBV12-1 and TRBJ2-1; 13 positions match TRBD2. The read ends 1 residue shy of where the CDR3 ends; the end is completed using the germline J gene. Trimming removed 2 bases from V and 0 bases from J; junction bases left unmatched: 3. CDR3 length: 17 amino acids. Looked up from germline, CDR1 is SGHSN and CDR2 is HYEKVE. Together with reference TRBV12-1 and TRBJ2-1, the CDR3 gives the full variable domain: DSGVVQSPRHIIKEKGGRSVLTCIPISGHSNVVWYQQTLGKELKFLIQHYEKVERDKGFLPSRFSVQQFDDYHSEMNMSALELEDSAMYFCASSPGLGGLNYAEQFFGPGTRLTVL.

Notes on this clone: Germline and genes: mouse. The CDR3 is cut off 1 residue early in the read; its end comes from the germline J gene. The chain couples TRBV26 to TRBJ2-5; D is possibly TRBD1 (7 bases). Germline CDR1 KGHPV, CDR2 FQNQEV (reference sequence). V gave up 4 bases and J gave up 5 bases, with 13 bases separating them. The CDR3 loop spans 14 amino acids. The covered CDR3 bases are TGTGCCAGCAGTCAGGGGGCGAGTCGAGACACCCAGTAC. Its translation: CASSQGASRDTQY. The entire CDR3 is CASSQGASRDTQYF.

Of note for this clone: Gene names and germline refer to mouse. The read ends 1 residue early relative to the CDR3; the germline J gene fills the gap. The V and J genes are TRBV3 and TRBJ2-5, with D hard to call. The CDR3 loop spans 13 amino acids. Trimming took off 3 bases at V and 2 bases at J, with 6 bases between the two ends. Germline CDR1 SNHLY, CDR2 FYNGKV (reference sequence). The CDR3 here is CASSFSSQDTQYF. The CDR3 DNA, read in part, is TGTGCCAGCAGCTTTTCCTCCCAAGACACCCAGTAC. The full variable domain, completed using reference TRBV3 and TRBJ2-5, is GPKVLQIPSHQIIDMGQMVTLNCDPVSNHLYFYWYKQILGQQMEFLVNFYNGKVMEKSKLFKDQFSVERPDGSYFTLKIQPTALEDSAVYFCASSFSSQDTQYFGPGTRLLVL.

Concerning this clone itself: The gene names given are mouse names. The read finishes 1 residue shy of the CDR3 end, and the germline J gene is used to complete it. The chain couples TRBV3 to TRBJ2-1, with D possibly matching TRBD1 (6 bases). This CDR3 is 14 amino acids long. The germline CDR1 and CDR2 sequences are SNHLY and FYNGKV (reference sequence). Trimming stripped 4 bases from V and 3 bases from J, with 10 bases between. CDR3 DNA (partial): TGTGCCAGCAGCTCCACAGGGTCCTATGCTGAGCAGTTC. It translates to CASSSTGSYAEQF. The CDR3 reads in full as CASSSTGSYAEQFF.

Concerning this clone: Mouse germline and gene names are used. Read data end 1 residue before the CDR3 end; the end is taken from the germline J gene. The chain joins TRBV2 to TRBJ2-2; 8 bases map to TRBD2. CDR3 length: 16 residues. V gave up 0 bases and J gave up 3 bases; unmatched junction bases: 3. In germline, CDR1 is LGHNA, CDR2 YSYQKL. CDR3 sequence reads: CASSQDAGGYTGQLYF. Partial CDR3 DNA: TGTGCCAGCAGCCAAGACGCTGGGGGGTACACCGGGCAGCTCTAC.

This clone counts as large (0.1 to 1%). Genes and germline are mouse. Read data end 1 residue before the CDR3 end; the end is taken from the germline J gene. This sequence joins TRBV14 and TRBJ2-7; 8 nucleotides line up with TRBD2. This CDR3 comprises 13 residues. Per the germline V gene, CDR1 is SGHDT and CDR2 is FRDEAV. J lost 4 bases, V lost 2 bases, and 2 bases had no gene match. The CDR3 bases that were read are TGTGCCAGCAGTTTTACTGGGGGTTATGAACAGTAC. This sequence encodes CASSFTGGYEQY. The whole CDR3 region reads CASSFTGGYEQYF.